This T cell receptor beta chain emerged from a study of blood T cell repertoires in COVID-19. Whole-study context: Sites in the United States, Italy and Spain provided acute and convalescent COVID-19 samples. T cells, B-cell-depleted T cells, or PBMCs provided the cDNA or gDNA that served as material.

Source study methods: From reference gene primer amplification, estimates of nucleated cell counts were derived. Assay: immunoSEQ multiplex PCR; the TCRdb copy retains only in-frame clones and omits some. V, J and clone size reflect that table, while D and trimming were determined from the DNA. Of fewer than 250,000 clones detected, about 88% appear once; the ten largest clones hold 4.8%. The source material was peripheral blood. The receptor was isolated from a woman aged 40 to 50 with acute or convalescent COVID-19.

The CDR3 sequence: CASSPTSGGHQETQYF. In nucleotides, the CDR3 is TGTGCCAGCAGTCCCACTAGCGGGGGACACCAAGAGACCCAGTACTTC. This chain joins TRBV9 and TRBJ2-5, with 11 bases identical to TRBD2. Losses at the gene ends were 5 bases for V and 0 bases for J; bases not matched to a gene: 6. The germline gives CDR1 SGDLS, CDR2 YYNGEE. The CDR3 covers 16 residues.